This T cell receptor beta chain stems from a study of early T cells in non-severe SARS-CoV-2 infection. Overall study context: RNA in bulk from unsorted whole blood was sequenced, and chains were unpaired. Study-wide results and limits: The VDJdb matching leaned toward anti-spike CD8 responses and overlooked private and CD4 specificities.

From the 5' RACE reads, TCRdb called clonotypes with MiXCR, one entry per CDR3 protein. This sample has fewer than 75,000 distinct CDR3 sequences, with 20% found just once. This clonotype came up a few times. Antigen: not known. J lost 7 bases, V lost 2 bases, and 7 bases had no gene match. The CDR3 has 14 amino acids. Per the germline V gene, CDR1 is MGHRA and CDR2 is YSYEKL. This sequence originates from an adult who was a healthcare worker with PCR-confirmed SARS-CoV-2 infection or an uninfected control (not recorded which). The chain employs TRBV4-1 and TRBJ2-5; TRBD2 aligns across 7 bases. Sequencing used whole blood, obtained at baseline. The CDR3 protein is CASSQPLGGGTQYF. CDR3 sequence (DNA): TGCGCCAGCAGCCAACCGCTCGGCGGGGGGACCCAGTACTTC.